A selection of T cell receptor beta chains follows, all from one sample in a study of high-grade serous ovarian cancer treatment subgroups. Only in-frame clones appear in the TCRdb table, and some are missing; sequencing was by immunoSEQ multiplex PCR. The top ten hold over 4.5% of the sample, which has around 4,200 clones, 80% to 90% seen once. Sequenced: tumor tissue. The receptors were sampled from a human donor with high-grade serous ovarian cancer. Each CDR3 is given without its conserved first and last residue. D genes are given only for firm matches.

J gene | D gene | V gene | CDR3 protein
TRBJ2-3 | TRBD2 | TRBV7-2 | ASSLDGGYSDTQY
TRBJ2-5 | - | TRBV7-2 | ASSPNHGTPPPDQY
TRBJ1-2 | TRBD1 | TRBV7-9 | ASSTGTDYNYGYT
TRBJ1-5 | TRBD1 | TRBV6-5 | ASRSTGGWSQPQH
TRBJ2-7 | TRBD2 | TRBV7-2 | ASSSGTTEQY
TRBJ2-7 | TRBD1 | TRBV28 | ASSPSPGQGTRYEQY
TRBJ2-7 | - | TRBV19 | ASSIETGPYEQY
TRBJ1-1 | TRBD1 | TRBV2 | ASIPGQLMNTEAF
TRBJ1-1 | TRBD1 | TRBV5-1 | ASRSQGAGTEAF
TRBJ1-1 | TRBD1 | TRBV14 | ASSQYRGRRGRSTEAF
TRBJ1-6 | - | TRBV6-1 | ASSEWANNSPLH
TRBJ1-2 | - | TRBV20-1 | SAPSSGYT
TRBJ2-1 | - | TRBV7-9 | ASSLSGGDGYNEQF
TRBJ2-2 | - | TRBV19 | ASSIWSSMDTGELF
TRBJ2-3 | TRBD2 | TRBV28 | ASSTSGGFPTDTQY
TRBJ2-1 | - | TRBV9 | ASSLGPTGMDEQF
TRBJ1-1 | - | TRBV5-6 | ASSLVGARTEAF
TRBJ2-5 | TRBD2 | TRBV28 | ASITRTGGRETQY
TRBJ1-3 | - | TRBV4-1 | ASSQERSGNTIY
TRBJ2-7 | - | TRBV7-9 | ASSLGGGSTEQY
TRBJ1-5 | - | TRBV7-8 | ASSSVSNQPQH
TRBJ2-7 | TRBD1 | TRBV30 | AWSTRTGDYEQY
TRBJ1-1 | TRBD1 | TRBV19 | ASSMSGTVINTEAF